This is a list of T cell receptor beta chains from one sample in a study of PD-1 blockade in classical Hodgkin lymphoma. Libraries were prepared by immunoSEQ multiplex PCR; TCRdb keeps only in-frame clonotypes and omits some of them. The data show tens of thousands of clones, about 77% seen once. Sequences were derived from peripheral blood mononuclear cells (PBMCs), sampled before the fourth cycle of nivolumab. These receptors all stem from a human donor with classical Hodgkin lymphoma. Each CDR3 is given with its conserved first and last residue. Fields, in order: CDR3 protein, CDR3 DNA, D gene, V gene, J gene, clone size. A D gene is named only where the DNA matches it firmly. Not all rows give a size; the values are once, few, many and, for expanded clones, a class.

CAISYGTAYGYTF,TGTGCCATCAGCTACGGGACAGCCTATGGCTACACCTTC,TRBD1,TRBV10-3,TRBJ1-2,.
CASSLGGLALHF,TGTGCCAGCAGCTTGGGCGGTTTGGCCCTCCACTTT,.,TRBV5-4,TRBJ1-6,.
CASSEQGLAGEQYF,TGTGCCAGCAGTGAACAGGGGCTAGCGGGCGAGCAGTACTTC,TRBD2,TRBV6-1,TRBJ2-7,.
CASKGSMDTEAFF,TGTGCCAGCAAGGGTTCAATGGACACTGAAGCTTTCTTT,.,TRBV6-5,TRBJ1-1,few
CASSDWGPNTGELFF,TGTGCCAGCAGTGACTGGGGGCCGAACACCGGGGAGCTGTTTTTT,.,TRBV2,TRBJ2-2,.
CASSEGGTSIYGYTF,TGTGCCAGCAGTGAAGGGGGGACCTCGATCTATGGCTACACCTTC,.,TRBV2,TRBJ1-2,.
CASSEGYGYTF,TGTGCCAGCAGTGAGGGTTATGGCTACACCTTC,.,TRBV2,TRBJ1-2,few
CASSLTRHRGGNEQFF,TGTGCCAGCAGCTTGACTCGACATAGAGGGGGCAATGAGCAGTTCTTC,.,TRBV7-9,TRBJ2-1,.
CASTLRGGRTDTQYF,TGTGCCAGTACTCTCAGAGGAGGACGCACAGATACGCAGTATTTT,.,TRBV11-2,TRBJ2-3,.
CASSTYSVTGNTIYF,TGTGCCAGCAGCACTTACAGCGTTACTGGAAACACCATATATTTT,.,TRBV5-4,TRBJ1-3,.
CASSLNRGGNQPQHF,TGTGCCAGCAGCTTGAACAGGGGGGGCAATCAGCCCCAGCATTTT,TRBD1,TRBV7-8,TRBJ1-5,.
CASSISAGGGNQPQHF,TGTGCCAGCAGCATCTCCGCAGGAGGTGGCAATCAGCCCCAGCATTTT,.,TRBV7-2,TRBJ1-5,.
CASSGSGTAQGNTIYF,TGTGCCAGCAGCGGTAGCGGGACAGCGCAGGGAAACACCATATATTTT,TRBD1,TRBV2,TRBJ1-3,few
CASSDGLTGFNQPQHF,TGTGCCAGCAGTGATGGTTTGACGGGCTTTAATCAGCCCCAGCATTTT,.,TRBV25-1,TRBJ1-5,.
CASSSTGPGVPTQYF,TGTGCCAGCAGTTCCACAGGGCCAGGGGTCCCCACGCAGTATTTT,.,TRBV25-1,TRBJ2-3,.
CASRPLGSTDTQYF,TGTGCCAGCAGGCCCCTTGGGTCCACAGATACGCAGTATTTT,.,TRBV2,TRBJ2-3,.
CASSSGRNYNEQFF,TGTGCCAGCAGTTCCGGACGGAACTACAATGAGCAGTTCTTC,.,TRBV6-4,TRBJ2-1,.
CASRGAGEAFF,TGTGCCAGCAGGGGGGCGGGTGAAGCTTTCTTT,.,TRBV7-9,TRBJ1-1,.
CASSYSPGRANTEAFF,TGTGCCAGCAGTTACTCGCCAGGGAGGGCGAACACTGAAGCTTTCTTT,.,TRBV6-5,TRBJ1-1,.
CASSLGGFLRETQYF,TGTGCCAGCAGCTTAGGGGGGTTCCTGAGAGAGACCCAGTACTTC,.,TRBV7-9,TRBJ2-5,.
CASSLNKNTEAFF,TGTGCCAGCAGCTTGAATAAAAACACTGAAGCTTTCTTT,.,TRBV13,TRBJ1-1,few
CASSQAGLAAIGEQFF,TGCGCCAGCAGCCAAGCGGGACTAGCGGCTATAGGTGAGCAGTTCTTC,TRBD2,TRBV4-1,TRBJ2-1,.
CASSQDLGTASYEQYF,TGTGCCAGCAGCCAAGATCTGGGGACAGCCTCGTACGAGCAGTACTTC,TRBD1,TRBV4-2,TRBJ2-7,.
CASSQDPDRASTMNTEAFF,TGTGCCAGCAGCCAAGATCCAGACAGGGCTTCCACTATGAACACTGAAGCTTTCTTT,TRBD1,TRBV4-2,TRBJ1-1,.
CASSAGLPYEQYF,TGTGCCAGCTCAGCAGGGCTACCCTACGAGCAGTACTTC,.,TRBV18,TRBJ2-7,.
CASSERAGVTYEQYF,TGTGCCAGCAGCGAGCGGGCGGGAGTCACCTACGAGCAGTACTTC,TRBD2,TRBV6-1,TRBJ2-7,.
CASSLDRRNTGELFF,TGTGCCAGCAGCTTAGACCGCAGGAACACCGGGGAGCTGTTTTTT,.,TRBV7-2,TRBJ2-2,.
CASSFRGGDTEAFF,TGTGCCAGCAGCTTTCGGGGTGGGGACACTGAAGCTTTCTTT,.,TRBV7-2,TRBJ1-1,.
CAIRDRVEQPQHF,TGTGCCATCAGAGACAGGGTTGAGCAGCCCCAGCATTTT,TRBD1,TRBV10-3,TRBJ1-5,few
CASSLLDRRNLAKNIQYF,TGTGCCAGCAGCTTACTGGACAGACGGAACCTAGCCAAAAACATTCAGTACTTC,.,TRBV7-8,TRBJ2-4,.
CASSQINYEQYF,TGTGCCAGCAGTCAGATAAACTACGAGCAGTACTTC,.,TRBV2,TRBJ2-7,.
CASSPRQDSYEQYF,TGTGCCAGCAGCCCCAGACAGGACTCCTACGAGCAGTACTTC,.,TRBV7-2,TRBJ2-7,.
CASSEWTGPNEKLFF,TGTGCCAGCAGTGAATGGACAGGGCCGAATGAAAAACTGTTTTTT,TRBD1,TRBV25-1,TRBJ1-4,.
CASDYVAGELFF,TGTGCCAGTGACTATGTGGCCGGGGAGCTGTTTTTT,.,TRBV6-1,TRBJ2-2,many
CASSLGRGLRAFF,TGTGCCAGCAGCTTGGGCAGGGGGCTGAGAGCTTTCTTT,TRBD1,TRBV5-8,TRBJ1-1,once
CAISEWQQETQYF,TGTGCCATCAGTGAGTGGCAGCAAGAGACCCAGTACTTC,.,TRBV10-3,TRBJ2-5,once
CASKGTNYGYTF,TGTGCCAGCAAGGGCACCAACTATGGCTACACCTTC,.,TRBV6-5,TRBJ1-2,.
CASTGGPRNTEAFF,TGTGCCAGCACAGGAGGGCCGAGGAACACTGAAGCTTTCTTT,.,TRBV28,TRBJ1-1,.
CASSQGQRTSWNYEQYF,TGTGCCAGCAGCCAAGGTCAACGGACTAGCTGGAACTACGAGCAGTACTTC,TRBD2,TRBV14,TRBJ2-7,.
CASSYTSGPYEQYF,TGTGCCAGCAGCTACACTAGCGGACCCTACGAGCAGTACTTC,TRBD2,TRBV11-2,TRBJ2-7,.
CASSLNDANEQYF,TGTGCCAGCAGCTTAAACGATGCGAACGAGCAGTACTTC,.,TRBV7-3,TRBJ2-7,few
CASSPGDTLSYEQYF,TGTGCCAGCAGCCCCGGTGACACTCTGAGCTACGAGCAGTACTTC,.,TRBV9,TRBJ2-7,.
CASEGQGDSYTF,TGTGCCAGCGAGGGACAGGGTGATAGCTACACCTTC,TRBD1,TRBV2,TRBJ1-2,.